The rows below give T cell receptor beta chains drawn from one sample of a study of blood T cell repertoires in COVID-19. This table comes from immunoSEQ multiplex PCR, and its TCRdb copy is limited to in-frame clones, with some not included. Of about 98,000 clones in the sample, around 81% were seen once. The sequenced sample was peripheral blood. Receptors were obtained from a man aged 55 to 69 with acute or convalescent COVID-19. Both conserved end residues are part of each CDR3. Fields, in order: J gene, D gene, V gene, CDR3 protein, CDR3 DNA. D genes are given only for firm matches.

j_call: TRBJ2-3; d_call: TRBD2; v_call: TRBV10-2; cdr3_aa: CASSEEAGGRTDTQYF; cdr3_nt: TGCGCCAGCAGTGAGGAAGCGGGGGGGCGTACAGATACGCAGTATTTT
j_call: TRBJ2-1; d_call: -; v_call: TRBV12-3/TRBV12-4; cdr3_aa: CASSLQGITEQFF; cdr3_nt: TGTGCCAGCAGTTTGCAGGGGATAACTGAGCAGTTCTTC
j_call: TRBJ2-2; d_call: TRBD1; v_call: TRBV30; cdr3_aa: CAWSGLHRGPGELFF; cdr3_nt: TGTGCCTGGAGTGGGCTTCACAGGGGGCCCGGGGAGCTGTTTTTT
j_call: TRBJ2-7; d_call: TRBD1; v_call: TRBV30; cdr3_aa: CAWSRDSLYEQYF; cdr3_nt: TGTGCCTGGAGCCGGGACAGCCTCTACGAGCAGTACTTC
j_call: TRBJ2-5; d_call: -; v_call: TRBV6-2/TRBV6-3; cdr3_aa: CASSLREGAETQYF; cdr3_nt: TGTGCCAGCAGCCTACGGGAGGGGGCAGAGACCCAGTACTTC
j_call: TRBJ2-5; d_call: -; v_call: TRBV27; cdr3_aa: CASSSVRETQYF; cdr3_nt: TGTGCCAGCAGTTCCGTGCGGGAGACCCAGTACTTC
j_call: TRBJ2-2; d_call: TRBD1; v_call: TRBV11-3; cdr3_aa: CASSRTGTGGTGELFF; cdr3_nt: TGTGCCAGCAGCCGAACCGGGACAGGGGGCACCGGGGAGCTGTTTTTT
j_call: TRBJ2-3; d_call: -; v_call: TRBV12-5; cdr3_aa: CASGLVLSRVLTDTQYF; cdr3_nt: TGTGCTAGTGGTTTGGTACTTTCGCGAGTGCTCACAGATACGCAGTATTTT
j_call: TRBJ1-2; d_call: -; v_call: TRBV19; cdr3_aa: CASSIVQPGRDGYTF; cdr3_nt: TGTGCCAGTAGTATAGTACAGCCAGGCAGGGATGGCTACACCTTC
j_call: TRBJ2-1; d_call: TRBD2; v_call: TRBV9; cdr3_aa: CASSLGGITSIYNEQFF; cdr3_nt: TGTGCCAGCAGCCTGGGGGGGATTACCTCTATCTACAATGAGCAGTTCTTC